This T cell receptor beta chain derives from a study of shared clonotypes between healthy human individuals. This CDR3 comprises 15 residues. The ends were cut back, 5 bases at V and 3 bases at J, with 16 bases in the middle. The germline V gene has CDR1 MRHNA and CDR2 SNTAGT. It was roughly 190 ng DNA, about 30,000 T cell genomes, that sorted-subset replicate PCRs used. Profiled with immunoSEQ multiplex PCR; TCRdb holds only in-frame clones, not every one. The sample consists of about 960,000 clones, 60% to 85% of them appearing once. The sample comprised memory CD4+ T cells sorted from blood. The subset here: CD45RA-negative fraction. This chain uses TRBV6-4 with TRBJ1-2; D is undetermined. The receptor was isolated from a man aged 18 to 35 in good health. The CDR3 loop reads CASSPELTTYYGYTF. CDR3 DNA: TGTGCCAGCAGTCCCGAATTGACAACGTACTATGGCTACACCTTC.